The 14 T cell receptor beta chains listed next were all sequenced from one sample in a study of T cells and copy number aberrations in small-cell lung cancer. Here immunoSEQ multiplex PCR was the method, and the copy in TCRdb shows in-frame clones only, minus some. The sample has 2,400 or so clones, around 86% seen once. Sequencing was carried out using normal tissue next to the tumor. Every receptor here comes from a man between 35 and 55 years old with small cell lung cancer.

The chain recombines TRBV7-2 with TRBJ1-1, with D possibly matching TRBD1 (5 bases). Trimming stripped 1 base from V and 10 bases from J, with 13 bases between. The CDR3 totals 13 residues. Germline V gene lookup returns CDR1 SGHTA and CDR2 FQGNSA. The CDR3 bases are TGTGCCAGCAGCTTAGACACGGAGGGGAGAGCTTTCTTT. Amino acids: CASSLDTEGRAFF.

The chain has TRBV27 and TRBJ2-1; D unclear. Germline V gene sequence: CDR1 MNHEY, CDR2 SMNVEV (reference sequence). Between the trimmed V and J ends, which lost 5 bases and 10 bases, there was a span of 18 bases. This CDR3 has 14 residues. This chain's CDR3 is CASSPPVGRGEQFF. For the CDR3, the DNA is TGTGCCAGCAGTCCACCGGTGGGTAGAGGAGAGCAGTTCTTC.

This clone was recorded a few times. The chain uses TRBV6-1 and TRBJ2-3, with TRBD2 matching 11 bases. The CDR3 totals 16 residues. Germline lookup yields CDR1 MNHNS and CDR2 SASEGT. The ends lost 3 bases at V and 11 bases at J; junction bases unmatched: 13. CDR3 nucleotides: TGTGCCAGCAGTGATTTGGGACTAGCGGCCCCAGTGGTGCAGTATTTT. Protein: CASSDLGLAAPVVQYF.

The chain recombines TRBV30 with TRBJ2-7; 9 bases align to TRBD2. V lost 3 bases to trimming and J lost 6 bases; unmatched junction nucleotides: 9. Germline lookup yields CDR1 GTSNPN and CDR2 SVGIG (reference sequence). The CDR3 has 14 amino acids. The CDR3 here is CAWRFAGGPGEQYF. As DNA, the CDR3 is TGTGCCTGGAGATTTGCGGGAGGGCCCGGCGAGCAGTACTTC.

The CDR3 coding sequence is TGTGCCAGCAGCCAAGTTGCGGCCGAGCAGTACTTC. Amino acid sequence: CASSQVAAEQYF. The chain joins TRBV4-2 to TRBJ2-7; D call uncertain. V shed 1 base and J shed 6 bases, with 7 bases lying between them. Germline CDR1 and CDR2: LGHNA and YNFKEQ. The CDR3 extends over 12 amino acids.

V usage is TRBV9 and J usage is TRBJ2-3; D is uncertain. CDR3 length: 13 amino acids. The germline gives CDR1 SGDLS, CDR2 YYNGEE. V was clipped by 3 bases and J by 5 bases, with 10 bases between them. The CDR3 sequence: CASSEGILDTQYF. CDR3 sequence (DNA): TGTGCCAGCAGCGAAGGGATCTTAGATACGCAGTATTTT.

The V and J genes are TRBV4-1 and TRBJ2-4; the match to TRBD2 covers 9 bases. The trim removed 0 bases at V and 3 bases at J, leaving 18 bases unmatched. The CDR3 is 21 amino acids. In germline, CDR1 is MGHRA, CDR2 YSYEKL. CDR3 coding DNA: TGCGCCAGCAGCCAAGAGTGGGGTGTTCTAGCGGGAACTCCCGGCAAAAACATTCAGTACTTC. Encoded protein: CASSQEWGVLAGTPGKNIQYF.

The chain recombines TRBV18 with TRBJ1-2, with a possible D match to TRBD1 (5 bases). The CDR3 consists of 15 residues. CDR1 is KGHSH and CDR2 is LQKENI in the germline V gene. Trimming left V 1 base short and J 6 bases short, with 15 bases between. The chain's CDR3 is CASSPLQAFRDGYTF. DNA of the CDR3: TGTGCCAGCTCACCACTACAGGCATTCAGGGATGGCTACACCTTC.

CDR3 amino acids: CAWSVEGQGPYGYTF. Here the CDR3 DNA reads TGTGCCTGGAGTGTAGAAGGACAGGGGCCCTATGGCTACACCTTC. The chain employs TRBV30 and TRBJ1-2; 9 bases are shared with TRBD1. From germline, CDR1 is GTSNPN and CDR2 SVGIG (reference sequence). Trimming at V came to 0 bases and at J to 4 bases, leaving 6 bases not matched to a gene. The CDR3 is made up of 15 amino acids.

The chain recombines TRBV30 with TRBJ2-7; 9 positions match TRBD2. Germline lookup yields CDR1 GTSNPN and CDR2 SVGIG (reference sequence). The CDR3 loop spans 14 amino acids. The J segment lost 6 bases and the V segment lost 2 bases, leaving 8 bases of the junction unmatched. The CDR3 DNA follows: TGTGCCTGGAGTAAGCAGCGGGAGGCTTCCGAGCAGTACTTC. It translates to CAWSKQREASEQYF. Full variable domain (outside the CDR3, taken from reference TRBV30 and TRBJ2-7): SQTIHQWPATLVQPVGSPLSLECTVEGTSNPNLYWYRQAAGRGLQLLFYSVGIGQISSEVPQNLSASRPQDRQFILSSKKLLLSDSGFYLCAWSKQREASEQYFGPGTRLTVT.

This clone was observed a handful of times. The chain links TRBV30 to TRBJ1-5; D possibly corresponds to TRBD1 (6 bases). CDR1 is GTSNPN and CDR2 is SVGIG in the germline V gene (reference sequence). Trimming shortened V by 3 bases and J by 6 bases, and 12 bases separated the two germline ends. The CDR3 is made up of 13 amino acids. DNA for the CDR3: TGTGCCTGGAGCTCCGGGGGCCCTCAGCCCCAGCATTTT. Its translation: CAWSSGGPQPQHF.

V gene TRBV2 combines with J gene TRBJ1-6, with 7 positions matching TRBD1. The ends lost 10 bases at V and 10 bases at J; junction bases unmatched: 7. Germline CDR1 SNHLY, CDR2 FYNNEI. The CDR3 extends over 12 amino acids. The CDR3 DNA is TGTGCCACGACAGGGACCAGGTCACCCCTCCACTTT. Translation gives CATTGTRSPLHF.

V is TRBV9 and J is TRBJ2-5, with D possibly being TRBD1 or TRBD2 (6 bases each). V was shortened by 4 bases and J by 4 bases, with 11 bases between the two germline ends. CDR3 length equals 13 residues. CDR1 and CDR2 from the germline V gene are SGDLS and YYNGEE. CDR3 region: CASSLGGLETQYF. CDR3 nucleotides: TGTGCCAGCAGCCTCGGGGGCTTAGAGACCCAGTACTTC.

The V call is TRBV7-2, the J call TRBJ1-1; 8 nucleotides line up with TRBD1. The CDR3 loop spans 15 amino acids. Germline CDR1 SGHTA, CDR2 FQGNSA. V was pared by 5 bases and J by 2 bases, with 7 bases of the junction left unmatched. DNA for the CDR3: TGTGCCAGCAGCCAAGGACAGGGTGGAAACACTGAAGCTTTCTTT. Protein product: CASSQGQGGNTEAFF.